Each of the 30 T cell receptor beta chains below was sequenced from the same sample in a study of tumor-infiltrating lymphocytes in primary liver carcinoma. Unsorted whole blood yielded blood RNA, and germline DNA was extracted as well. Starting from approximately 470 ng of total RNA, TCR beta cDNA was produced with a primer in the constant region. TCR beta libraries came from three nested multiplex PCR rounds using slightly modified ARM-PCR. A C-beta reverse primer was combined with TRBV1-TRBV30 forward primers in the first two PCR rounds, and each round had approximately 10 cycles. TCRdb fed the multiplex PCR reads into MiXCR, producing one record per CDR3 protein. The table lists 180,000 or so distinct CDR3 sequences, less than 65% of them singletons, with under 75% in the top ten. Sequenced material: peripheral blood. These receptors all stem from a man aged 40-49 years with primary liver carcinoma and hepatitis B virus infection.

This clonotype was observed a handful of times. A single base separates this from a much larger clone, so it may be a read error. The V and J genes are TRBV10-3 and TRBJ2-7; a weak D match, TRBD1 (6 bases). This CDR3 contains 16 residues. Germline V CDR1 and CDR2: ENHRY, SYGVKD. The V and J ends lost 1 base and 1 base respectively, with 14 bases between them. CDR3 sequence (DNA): TGTGCCATCAGTGAGTTTGGGGCAGGGGCGTCCTACGAGCAGTACTTC. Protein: CAISEFGAGASYEQYF.

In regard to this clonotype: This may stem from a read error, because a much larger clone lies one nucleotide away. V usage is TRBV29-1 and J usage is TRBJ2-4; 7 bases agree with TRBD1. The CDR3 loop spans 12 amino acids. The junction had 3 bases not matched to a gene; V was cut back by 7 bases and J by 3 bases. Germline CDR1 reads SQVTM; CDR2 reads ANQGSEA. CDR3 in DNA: TGCAGCGACTGGGACAGCAAAAACATTCAGTACTTC. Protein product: CSDWDSKNIQYF.

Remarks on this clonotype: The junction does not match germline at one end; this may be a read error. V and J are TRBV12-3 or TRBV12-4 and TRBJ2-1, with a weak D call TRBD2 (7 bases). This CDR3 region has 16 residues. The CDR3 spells CASSLHPSGEGGEQFF. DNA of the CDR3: TGTGCCAGTAGTTTACATCCTTCGGGGGAGGGGGGAGAGCAGTTCTTC.

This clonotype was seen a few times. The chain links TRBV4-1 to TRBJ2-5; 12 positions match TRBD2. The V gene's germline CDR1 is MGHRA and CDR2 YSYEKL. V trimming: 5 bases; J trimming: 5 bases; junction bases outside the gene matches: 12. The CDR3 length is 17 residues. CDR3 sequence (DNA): TGCGCCAGCAGCTCCCGTTTGCTAGCGGGAGGGCCGGAGACCCAGTACTTC. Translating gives CASSSRLLAGGPETQYF.

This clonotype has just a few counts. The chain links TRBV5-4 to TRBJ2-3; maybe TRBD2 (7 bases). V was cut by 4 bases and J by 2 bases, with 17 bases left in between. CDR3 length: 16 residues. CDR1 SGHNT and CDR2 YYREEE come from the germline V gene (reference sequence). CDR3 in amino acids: CASSQPGGGFTDTQYF. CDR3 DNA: TGTGCCAGCAGCCAACCGGGGGGCGGATTCACAGATACGCAGTATTTT.

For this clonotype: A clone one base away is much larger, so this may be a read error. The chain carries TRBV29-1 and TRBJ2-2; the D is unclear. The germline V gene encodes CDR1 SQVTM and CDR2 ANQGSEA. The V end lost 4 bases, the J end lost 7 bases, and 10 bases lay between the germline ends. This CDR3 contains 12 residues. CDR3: CSVGQVDGELFF. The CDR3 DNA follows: TGCAGCGTTGGCCAAGTTGACGGGGAGCTGTTTTTT.

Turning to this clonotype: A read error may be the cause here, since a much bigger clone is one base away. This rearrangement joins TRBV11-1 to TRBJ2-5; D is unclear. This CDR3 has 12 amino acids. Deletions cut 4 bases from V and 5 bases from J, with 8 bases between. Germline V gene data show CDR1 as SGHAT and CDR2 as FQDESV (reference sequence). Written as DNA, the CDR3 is TGTGCCAGCAGCTCTTATTATGAGACCCAGTACTTC. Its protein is CASSSYYETQYF.

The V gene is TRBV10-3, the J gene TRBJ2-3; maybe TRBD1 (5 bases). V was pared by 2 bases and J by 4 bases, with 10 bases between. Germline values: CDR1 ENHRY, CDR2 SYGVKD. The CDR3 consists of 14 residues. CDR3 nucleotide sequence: TGTGCCATCAGTGAGGCCCCAGGGCCAGATACGCAGTATTTT. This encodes CAISEAPGPDTQYF.

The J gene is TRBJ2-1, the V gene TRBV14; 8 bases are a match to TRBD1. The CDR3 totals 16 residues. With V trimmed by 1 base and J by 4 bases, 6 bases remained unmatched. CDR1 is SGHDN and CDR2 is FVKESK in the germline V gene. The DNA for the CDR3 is TGTGCCAGCAGCCAAGGACAGGGGATGGGGTACAATGAGCAGTTCTTC. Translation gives CASSQGQGMGYNEQFF.

DNA of the CDR3: TGCAGCGCGCGGGACCAAGAGACCCAGTACTTC. Translation gives CSARDQETQYF. The V gene is TRBV29-1, the J gene TRBJ2-5; tentative D call: TRBD2 (5 bases). V gave up 7 bases and J gave up 0 bases, with 6 bases separating them. This CDR3 is 11 amino acids long. Germline lookup yields CDR1 SQVTM and CDR2 ANQGSEA.

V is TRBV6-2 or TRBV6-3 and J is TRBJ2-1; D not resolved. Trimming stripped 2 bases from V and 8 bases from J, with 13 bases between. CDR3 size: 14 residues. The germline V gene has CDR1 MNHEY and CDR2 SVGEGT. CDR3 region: CASSYPHAAHEQFF. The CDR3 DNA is TGTGCCAGCAGTTACCCCCATGCCGCCCATGAGCAGTTCTTC.

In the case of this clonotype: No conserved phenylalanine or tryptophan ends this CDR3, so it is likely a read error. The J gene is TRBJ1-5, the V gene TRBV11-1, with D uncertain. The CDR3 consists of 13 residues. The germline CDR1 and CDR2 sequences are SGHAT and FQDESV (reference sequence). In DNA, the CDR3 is TGTGCCAGCAGCCTCTATAGCAATCACCCCCAGCATTCT. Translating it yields CASSLYSNHPQHS.

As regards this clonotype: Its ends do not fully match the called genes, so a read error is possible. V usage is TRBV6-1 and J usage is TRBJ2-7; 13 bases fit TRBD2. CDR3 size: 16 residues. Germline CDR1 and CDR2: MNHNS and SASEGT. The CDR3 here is CASSPSGTSGTYAQYF. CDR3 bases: TGTGCCAGCAGTCCCTCGGGGACTAGCGGGACCTACGCGCAGTACTTC.

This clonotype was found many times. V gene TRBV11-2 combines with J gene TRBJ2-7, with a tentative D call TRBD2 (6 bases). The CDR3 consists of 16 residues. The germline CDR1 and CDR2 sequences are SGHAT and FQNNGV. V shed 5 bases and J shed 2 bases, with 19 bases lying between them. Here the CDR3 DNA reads TGTGCCAGCAGCATAGCTGGAGGAGGGAGAACCTACGAGCAGTACTTC. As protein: CASSIAGGGRTYEQYF.

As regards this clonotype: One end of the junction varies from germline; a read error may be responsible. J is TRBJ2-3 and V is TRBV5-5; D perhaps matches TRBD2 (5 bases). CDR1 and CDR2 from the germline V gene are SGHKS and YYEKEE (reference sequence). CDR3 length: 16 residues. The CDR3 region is CASSLGPRSSTDTRYF. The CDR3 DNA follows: TGTGCCAGCAGCTTGGGACCTCGTTCTAGCACAGATACGCGGTATTTT.

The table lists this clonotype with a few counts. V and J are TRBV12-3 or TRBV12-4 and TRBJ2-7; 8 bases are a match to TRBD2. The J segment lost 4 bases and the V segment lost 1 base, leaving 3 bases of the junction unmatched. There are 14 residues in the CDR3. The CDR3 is CASSLGTSKYEQYF. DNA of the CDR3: TGTGCCAGCAGTTTAGGGACTAGCAAATACGAGCAGTACTTC.

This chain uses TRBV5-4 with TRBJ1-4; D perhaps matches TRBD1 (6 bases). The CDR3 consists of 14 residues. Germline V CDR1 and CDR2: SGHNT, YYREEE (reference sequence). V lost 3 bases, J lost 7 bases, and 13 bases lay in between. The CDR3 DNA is TGTGCCAGCAGCTCTTACAGGGCTGGTGAAAAACTGTTTTTT. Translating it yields CASSSYRAGEKLFF.

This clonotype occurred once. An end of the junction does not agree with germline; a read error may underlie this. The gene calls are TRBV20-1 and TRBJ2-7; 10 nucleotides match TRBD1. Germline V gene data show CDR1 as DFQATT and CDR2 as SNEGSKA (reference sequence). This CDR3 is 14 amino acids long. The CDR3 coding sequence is TGCCGTGCTAGACCTGACAGGGGGCTCCACGAACAGTACTTC. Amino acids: CRARPDRGLHEQYF.

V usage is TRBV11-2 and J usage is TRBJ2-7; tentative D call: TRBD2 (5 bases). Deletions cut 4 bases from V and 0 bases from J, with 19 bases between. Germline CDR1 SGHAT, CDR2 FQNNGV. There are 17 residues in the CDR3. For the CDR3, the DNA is TGTGCCAGCAGCTCAGGAGGTACAGCTCTGAGCTCCTACGAGCAGTACTTC. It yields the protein CASSSGGTALSSYEQYF.

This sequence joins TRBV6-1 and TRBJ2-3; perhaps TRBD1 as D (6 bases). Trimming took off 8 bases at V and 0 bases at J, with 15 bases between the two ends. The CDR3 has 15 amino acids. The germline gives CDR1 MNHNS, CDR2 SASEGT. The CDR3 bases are TGTGCCAGCGGTTATTACAGGGTTAGCACAGATACGCAGTATTTT. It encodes CASGYYRVSTDTQYF.

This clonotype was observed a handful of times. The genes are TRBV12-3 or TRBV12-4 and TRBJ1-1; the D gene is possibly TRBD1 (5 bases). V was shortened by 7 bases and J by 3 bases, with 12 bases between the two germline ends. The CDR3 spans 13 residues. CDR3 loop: CASIWGGYTEAFF. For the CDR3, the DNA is TGTGCCAGCATTTGGGGGGGGTACACTGAAGCTTTCTTT.

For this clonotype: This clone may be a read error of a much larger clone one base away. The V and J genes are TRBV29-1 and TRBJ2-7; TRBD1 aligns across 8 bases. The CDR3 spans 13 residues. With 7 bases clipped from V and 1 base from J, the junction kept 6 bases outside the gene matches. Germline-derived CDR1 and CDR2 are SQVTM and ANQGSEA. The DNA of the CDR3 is TGCAGCGCTCGGACAGGGACTTCCTACGAGCAGTACTTC. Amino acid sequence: CSARTGTSYEQYF.

The CDR3 DNA reads as TGCGCCAGCAGCCAACCTGGAACCAAAAACATTCAGTACTTC. Residues: CASSQPGTKNIQYF. The chain couples TRBV4-1 to TRBJ2-4; D unresolved. Looked up from germline, CDR1 is MGHRA and CDR2 is YSYEKL. V was clipped by 2 bases and J by 2 bases, with 7 bases between them. This CDR3 has 14 residues.

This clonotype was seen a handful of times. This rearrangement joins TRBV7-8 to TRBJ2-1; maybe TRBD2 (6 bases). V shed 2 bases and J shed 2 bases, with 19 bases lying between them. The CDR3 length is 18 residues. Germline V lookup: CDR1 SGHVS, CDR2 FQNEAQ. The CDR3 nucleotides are TGTGCCAGCAGCTTATTGGCCGGGAGTAGCATGGCCTACAATGAGCAGTTCTTC. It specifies CASSLLAGSSMAYNEQFF. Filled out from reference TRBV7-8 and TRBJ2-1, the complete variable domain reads GAGVSQSPRYKVAKRGQDVALRCDPISGHVSLFWYQQALGQGPEFLTYFQNEAQLDKSGLPSDRFFAERPEGSVSTLKIQRTQQEDSAVYLCASSLLAGSSMAYNEQFFGPGTRLTVL.

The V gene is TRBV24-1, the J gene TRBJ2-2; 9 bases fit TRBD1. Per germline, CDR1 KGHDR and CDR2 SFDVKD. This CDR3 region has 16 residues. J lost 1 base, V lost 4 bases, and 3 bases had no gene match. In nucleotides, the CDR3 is TGTGCCACCAGTGAGAACAGGGGGCTGAACACCGGGGAGCTGTTTTTT. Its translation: CATSENRGLNTGELFF.

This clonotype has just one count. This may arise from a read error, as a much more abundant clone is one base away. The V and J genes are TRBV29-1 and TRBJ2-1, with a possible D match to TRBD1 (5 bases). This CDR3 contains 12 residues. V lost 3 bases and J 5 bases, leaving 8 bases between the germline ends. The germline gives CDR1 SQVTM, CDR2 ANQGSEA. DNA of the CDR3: TGCAGCGTTGACAGGGTTAACAATGAGCAGTTCTTC. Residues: CSVDRVNNEQFF.

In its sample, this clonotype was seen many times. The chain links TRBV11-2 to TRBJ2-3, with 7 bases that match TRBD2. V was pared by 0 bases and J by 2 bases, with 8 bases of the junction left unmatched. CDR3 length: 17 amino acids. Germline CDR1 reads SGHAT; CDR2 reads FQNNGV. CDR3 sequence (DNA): TGTGCCAGCAGCTTAGATAGGAGCGGGGCCTACACAGATACGCAGTATTTT. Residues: CASSLDRSGAYTDTQYF.

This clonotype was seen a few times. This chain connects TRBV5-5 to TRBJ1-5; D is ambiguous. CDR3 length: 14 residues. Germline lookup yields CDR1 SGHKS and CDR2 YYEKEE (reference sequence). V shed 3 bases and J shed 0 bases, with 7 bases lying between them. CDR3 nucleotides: TGTGCCAGCAGCTCTTCCTATAGCAATCAGCCCCAGCATTTT. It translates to CASSSSYSNQPQHF.

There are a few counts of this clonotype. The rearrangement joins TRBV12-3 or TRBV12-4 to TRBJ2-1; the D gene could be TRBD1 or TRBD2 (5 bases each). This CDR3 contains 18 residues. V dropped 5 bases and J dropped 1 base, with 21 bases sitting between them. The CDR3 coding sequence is TGTGCCAGCAGTCGACAGCGTCCGGGACCCAATTCCTACAATGAGCAGTTCTTC. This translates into CASSRQRPGPNSYNEQFF.

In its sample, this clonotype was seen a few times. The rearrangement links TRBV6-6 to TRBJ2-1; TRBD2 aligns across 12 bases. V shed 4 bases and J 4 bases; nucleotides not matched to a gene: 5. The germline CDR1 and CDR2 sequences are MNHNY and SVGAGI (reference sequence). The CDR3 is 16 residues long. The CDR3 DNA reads TGTGCCAGCAGTTCACACGGGACTAGCGGGTACAATGAGCAGTTCTTC. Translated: CASSSHGTSGYNEQFF.